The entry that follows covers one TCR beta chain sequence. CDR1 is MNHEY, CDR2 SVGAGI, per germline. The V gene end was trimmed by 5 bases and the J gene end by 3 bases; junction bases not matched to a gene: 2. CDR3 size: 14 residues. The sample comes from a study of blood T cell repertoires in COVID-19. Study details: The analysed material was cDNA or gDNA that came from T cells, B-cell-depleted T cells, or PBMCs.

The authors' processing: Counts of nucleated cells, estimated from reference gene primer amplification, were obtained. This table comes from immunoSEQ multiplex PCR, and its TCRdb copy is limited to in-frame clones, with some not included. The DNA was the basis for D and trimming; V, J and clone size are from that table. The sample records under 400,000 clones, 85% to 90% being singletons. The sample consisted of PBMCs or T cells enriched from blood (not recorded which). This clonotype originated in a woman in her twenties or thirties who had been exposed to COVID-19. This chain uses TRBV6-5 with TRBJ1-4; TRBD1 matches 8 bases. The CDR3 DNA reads TGTGCCAGCAGTACGACAGGGGCTAATGAAAAACTGTTTTTT. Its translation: CASSTTGANEKLFF.